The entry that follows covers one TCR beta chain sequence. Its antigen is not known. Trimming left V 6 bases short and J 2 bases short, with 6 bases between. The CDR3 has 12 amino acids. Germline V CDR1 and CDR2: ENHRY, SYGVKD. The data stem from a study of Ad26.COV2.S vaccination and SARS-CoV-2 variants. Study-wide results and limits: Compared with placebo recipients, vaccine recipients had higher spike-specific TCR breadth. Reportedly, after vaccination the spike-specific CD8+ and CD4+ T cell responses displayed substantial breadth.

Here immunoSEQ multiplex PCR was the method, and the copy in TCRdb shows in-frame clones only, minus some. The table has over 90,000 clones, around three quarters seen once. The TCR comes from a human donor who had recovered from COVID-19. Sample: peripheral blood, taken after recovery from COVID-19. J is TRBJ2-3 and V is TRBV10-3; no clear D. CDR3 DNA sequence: TGTGCCATCAGGACAAACACAGATACGCAGTATTTT. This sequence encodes CAIRTNTDTQYF.